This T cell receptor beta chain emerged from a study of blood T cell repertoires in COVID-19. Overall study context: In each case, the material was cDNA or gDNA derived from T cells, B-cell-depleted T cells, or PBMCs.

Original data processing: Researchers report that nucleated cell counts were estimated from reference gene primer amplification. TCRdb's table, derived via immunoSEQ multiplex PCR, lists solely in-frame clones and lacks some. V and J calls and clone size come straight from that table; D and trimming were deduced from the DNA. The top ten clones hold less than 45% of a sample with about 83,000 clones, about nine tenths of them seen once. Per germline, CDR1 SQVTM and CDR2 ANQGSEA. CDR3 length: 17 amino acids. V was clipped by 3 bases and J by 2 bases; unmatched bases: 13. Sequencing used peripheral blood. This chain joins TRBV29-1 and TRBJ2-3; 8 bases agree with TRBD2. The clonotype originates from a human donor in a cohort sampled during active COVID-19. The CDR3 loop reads CSVDQRAGLVITDTQYF. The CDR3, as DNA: TGCAGCGTTGATCAAAGGGCGGGACTAGTGATCACAGATACGCAGTATTTT.